This T cell receptor beta chain emerged from a study of T cells expressing NK-cell markers. Study information: Sorted CD3+CD56-NKG2C+, CD3+CD56+NKG2C+ and CD3+CD56+NKG2C- T cells supplied the TCR beta repertoires. HCMV seropositivity marked most of the eight sequenced donors; one was seronegative. General observations from the study: Top CD8+ clonotypes included the dominant CD3+CD56+NKG2C+ clonotypes in roughly six donors.

Of note for this clonotype: Its specificity is unknown.

TCRdb re-called the 5' RACE reads; every CDR3 protein appears as one record, without DNA. Reported are 150,000 to 200,000 distinct CDR3 sequences; the ten largest clones contain 20%. CDR3 length equals 13 residues. Per the germline V gene, CDR1 is DFQATT and CDR2 is SNEGSKA (reference sequence). The clonotype was recovered from a man aged 18 to 69 in good health. This rearrangement joins TRBV20-1 to TRBJ2-7; the TCRdb D gene call, TRBD2, has no DNA to confirm it. Material: blood T cells: a sorted CD56 or NKG2C T cell subset, CD4+ or CD8+ T cells, or bulk PBMC T cells (not recorded which). This CDR3 reads CSANPGLAYEQYF.